The 4 T cell receptor beta chains reported below all come from one sample, sequenced in a study of regulatory T cells in long-lasting Graves disease. Relying on iRepertoire HTBI primers and Arm-PCR of CDR3 regions, the team built TCR beta libraries. TCRdb processed the multiplex PCR reads anew with MiXCR; each CDR3 protein has one entry. In the table there are about 460,000 distinct CDR3 sequences, less than 25% of which are singletons. Noted time point: persistent/refractory GD, antithyroid drugs over 5 years with positive TRAb. The TCR library used RNA extracted from PBMCs. Sequencing was performed on peripheral blood mononuclear cells (PBMCs), taken when the disease was refractory, from a patient treated with antithyroid drugs. The receptors here all came from a female donor with Graves disease.

Regarding this clonotype: This may stem from a read error, because a much larger clone lies one nucleotide away. CDR3 DNA: TGTGCCAGCAGGAAGACAGGGGACACTAATGAAAAACCGTTTTTT. It specifies CASRKTGDTNEKPFF. The chain carries TRBV7-3 and TRBJ1-4, with 8 bases matching TRBD1. Germline CDR1 reads SGHTA; CDR2 reads FQGTGA. CDR3 size: 15 residues.

This clonotype was counted at least ten times. The V and J genes are TRBV29-1 and TRBJ1-2; D unclear. The germline V gene encodes CDR1 SQVTM and CDR2 ANQGSEA. The CDR3 loop spans 12 amino acids. CDR3 region: CSYRGRVDGYTF. The CDR3 DNA follows: TGCAGTTACCGAGGGCGTGTTGATGGCTACACCTTC.

This chain links TRBV9 with TRBJ2-3, with 9 bases that match TRBD1. The CDR3 spans 15 residues. CDR1 and CDR2 from the germline V gene are SGDLS and YYNGEE. J lost 1 base, V lost 3 bases, and 3 bases had no gene match. This CDR3 is CASSDGQGRTDTQYF. The CDR3 DNA sequence: TGTGCCAGCAGCGACGGACAGGGGCGCACAGATACGCAGTATTTT.

This clonotype was detected ten times or more. The chain couples TRBV28 to TRBJ2-5; 12 nucleotides align to TRBD2. CDR1 is MDHEN and CDR2 is SYDVKM in the germline V gene. V trimming: 2 bases; J trimming: 5 bases; junction bases outside the gene matches: 3. This CDR3 has 15 residues. The CDR3 DNA sequence: TGTGCCAGCAGTTTAAGGACTAGCGGGGCGGAGACCCAGTACTTC. Translated, it gives CASSLRTSGAETQYF.